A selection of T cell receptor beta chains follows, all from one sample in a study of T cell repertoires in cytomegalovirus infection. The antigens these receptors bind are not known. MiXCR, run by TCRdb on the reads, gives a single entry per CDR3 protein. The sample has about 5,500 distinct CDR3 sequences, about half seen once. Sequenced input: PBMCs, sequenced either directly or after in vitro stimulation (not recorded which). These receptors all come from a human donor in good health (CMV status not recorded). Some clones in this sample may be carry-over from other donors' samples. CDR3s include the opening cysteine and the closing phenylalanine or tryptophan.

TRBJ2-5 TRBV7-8 CASSLQRGGRETQYF
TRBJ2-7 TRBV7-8 CASSRVRASPYEQYF
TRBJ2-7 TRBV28 CSSTHTQLDNEQYF
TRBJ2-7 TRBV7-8 CASSPPGFGEQYF
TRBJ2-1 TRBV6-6 CAGALLAGDYNEQFF
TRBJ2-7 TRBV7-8 CSSSWDTPCAEQSF
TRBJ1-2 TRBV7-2 CASRAGTVNYGSTF
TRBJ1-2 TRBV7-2 CASSCGDVTPTGLGRGYNF
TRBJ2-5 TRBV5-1 CASSSTSWETQYF
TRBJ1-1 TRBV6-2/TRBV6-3 CASSYPEPDTEALF
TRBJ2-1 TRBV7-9 CASSRDPTDNEQFF
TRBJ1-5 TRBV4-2 CASSQVNSNQPQHF
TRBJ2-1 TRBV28 CASSLISLTNEQFF
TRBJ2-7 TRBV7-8 CAISWDTPGDEQDF
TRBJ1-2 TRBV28 CASSLVGIGQGDGYTF
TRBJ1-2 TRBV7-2 CDSSLVGGAAGYTF
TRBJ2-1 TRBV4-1 CASSLAGASEQFF
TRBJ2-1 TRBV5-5 CASIGAGGFSYNEQFF
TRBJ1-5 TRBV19 CASSIVQGIQPQHF
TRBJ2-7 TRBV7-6 CASSPRADYYEQYF
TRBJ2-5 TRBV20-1 CSAGAWAGGETQYF
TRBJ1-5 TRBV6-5 CYTVLRQGTNQPQHF
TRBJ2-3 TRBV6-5 CASSHSEPAGDADPQYF
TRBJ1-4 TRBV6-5 CASSYGGTGQEKLFF
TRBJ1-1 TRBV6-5 CASRRGDTEAFF
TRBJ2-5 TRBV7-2 CASSLIAGGGETQYF
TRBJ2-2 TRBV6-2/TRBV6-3 CASNSGAVGELFF
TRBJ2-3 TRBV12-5 CASGLGLAGADTQYF
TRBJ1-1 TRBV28 CASRGTRNTEAFF
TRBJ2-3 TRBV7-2 CASSLGGGITIRTDTQYF
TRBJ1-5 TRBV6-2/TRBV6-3 CASSFYQGAAQPQHF
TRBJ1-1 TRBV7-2 CASSLWGQGNTEAFF
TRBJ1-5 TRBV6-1 CASSRGQTNQPQHF
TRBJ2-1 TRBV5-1 CASSLGDYQNEQFF
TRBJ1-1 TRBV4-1 CAISQAMYRLNTDAFF
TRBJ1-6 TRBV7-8 CASSLDRDGNSPLHF
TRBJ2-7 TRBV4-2 CASSPLDSYEQYF
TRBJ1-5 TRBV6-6 CASSWDSHFSQPQHF
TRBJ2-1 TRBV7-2 CANSKGGTLSYNEQFF
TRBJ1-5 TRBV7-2 CASSPGTARNQPQPF
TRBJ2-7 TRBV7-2 CASSWDTPGAEKYF
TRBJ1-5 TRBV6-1 CASSDTGTGHNQPQHF
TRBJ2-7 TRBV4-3 CASSQEGVSSYEQYF
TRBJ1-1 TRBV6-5 CASSSPEPNTYDFF
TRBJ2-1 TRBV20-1 CSARNRLYNEQFF
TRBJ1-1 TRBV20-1 CSARAPRVTEAFF
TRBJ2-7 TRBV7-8 CAIRWDTPGDEQSF
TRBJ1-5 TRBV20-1 CSAWDRGLYSNQPQHF
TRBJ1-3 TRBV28 CASTPTLISGNTIYF
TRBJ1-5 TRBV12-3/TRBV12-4 CSSSQTVYSNQPHHF
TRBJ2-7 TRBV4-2 CASSQVQGAYEQYF
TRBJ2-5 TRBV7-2 CASSPSRAVKTQYF
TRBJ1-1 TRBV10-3 CAISESTPNTEAFF
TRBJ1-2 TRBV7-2 CASSLVGGAAGYTF
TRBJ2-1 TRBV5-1 CASSLGGQGNVNEQFF
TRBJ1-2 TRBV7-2 CASSPDRVNRYTF
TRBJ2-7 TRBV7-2 CAIGWDTPGDYQYF
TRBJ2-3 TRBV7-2 CASSLLGSTDTQYF
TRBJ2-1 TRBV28 CAISFYLAEHFF